This T cell receptor (beta chain) was profiled in a study of blood T cells in healthy people across ages. This clonotype came up a few times. Then a second PCR, running about 6 to 12 cycles, was carried out with a sample-barcoded 5' primer and a J-beta primer mix. TCRdb re-analysed the 5' RACE reads in MiXCR, keeping a single row per CDR3 protein. The table records hundreds of thousands of distinct CDR3 sequences, around 32% of them present only once. The source is a woman older than 75 in good health. The sequencing sample was made of blood.

The CDR3 sequence: CASSQGGRPGQHEQFF. CDR3 nucleotide sequence: TGTGCCAGCAGCCAAGGGGGGCGACCCGGACAACATGAGCAGTTCTTC. V usage is TRBV3-1 and J usage is TRBJ2-1; D may be TRBD1 (6 bases). Trimming stripped 1 base from V and 8 bases from J, with 18 bases between. The germline CDR1 and CDR2 sequences are LGHDT and YNNKEL (reference sequence). The CDR3 contains 16 residues.